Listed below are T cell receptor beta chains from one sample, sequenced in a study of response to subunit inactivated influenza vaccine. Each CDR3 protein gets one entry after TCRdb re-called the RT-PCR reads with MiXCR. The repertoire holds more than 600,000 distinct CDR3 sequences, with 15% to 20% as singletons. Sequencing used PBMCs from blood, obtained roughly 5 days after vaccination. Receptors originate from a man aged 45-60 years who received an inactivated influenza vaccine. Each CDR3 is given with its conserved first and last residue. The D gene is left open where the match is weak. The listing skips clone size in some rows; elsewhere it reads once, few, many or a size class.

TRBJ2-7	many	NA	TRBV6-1	CASSTLNLLYEQYF	TGTGCCAGCAGTACGCTGAATTTGTTGTACGAGCAGTACTTC
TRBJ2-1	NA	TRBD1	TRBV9	CASSAGQGISYNEQFF	TGTGCCAGCAGCGCAGGACAGGGGATCTCCTACAATGAGCAGTTCTTC
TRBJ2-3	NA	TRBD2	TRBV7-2	CASMLYRLAGGTDTQYF	TGTGCCAGCATGCTTTACCGACTAGCGGGGGGCACAGATACGCAGTATTTT
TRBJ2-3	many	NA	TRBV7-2	CASSRIRTDTQYF	TGTGCCAGCAGCCGCATCCGGACAGATACGCAGTATTTT
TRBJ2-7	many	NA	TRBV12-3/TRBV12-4	CASSRRYEQYF	TGTGCCAGCAGTCGACGTTACGAGCAGTACTTC
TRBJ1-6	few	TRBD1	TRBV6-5	CASSYGTETNSPLHF	TGTGCCAGCAGTTACGGGACAGAGACCAATTCACCCCTCCACTTT
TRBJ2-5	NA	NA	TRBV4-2	CAMGPWTGEETQYF	TGTGCCATGGGCCCCTGGACCGGTGAAGAGACCCAGTACTTC
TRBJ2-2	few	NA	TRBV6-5	CASSYVSRIANTGELFF	TGTGCCAGCAGTTACGTGTCAAGGATCGCGAACACCGGGGAGCTGTTTTTT
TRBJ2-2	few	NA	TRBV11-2	CASSLGWLTNTGELFF	TGTGCCAGCAGCTTAGGGTGGCTTACGAACACCGGGGAGCTGTTTTTT
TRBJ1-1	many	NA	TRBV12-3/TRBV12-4	CASKGNTEAFF	TGTGCCAGCAAAGGGAACACTGAAGCTTTCTTT
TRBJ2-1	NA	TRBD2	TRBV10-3	CAISEELAGVEGQFF	TGTGCCATCAGTGAGGAACTAGCGGGAGTGGAGGGGCAGTTCTTC
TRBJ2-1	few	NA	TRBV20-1	CSATSGATYNEQFF	TGCAGTGCTACATCCGGGGCCACCTACAATGAGCAGTTCTTC
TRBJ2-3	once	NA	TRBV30	CAWSPGTDTQYF	TGTGCCTGGAGTCCGGGCACAGATACGCAGTATTTT
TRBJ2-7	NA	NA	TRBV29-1	CSVEDRAYEQYF	TGCAGCGTTGAAGATCGCGCCTACGAGCAGTACTTC
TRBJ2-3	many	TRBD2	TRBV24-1	CATSGRTSGTTDTQYF	TGTGCCACCAGTGGTAGGACTAGCGGGACCACAGATACGCAGTATTTT
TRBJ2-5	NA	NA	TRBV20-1	CSAGVPETQYF	TGCAGTGCCGGGGTGCCCGAGACCCAGTACTTC
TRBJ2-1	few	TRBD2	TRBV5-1	CASSLTSGSAQFF	TGCGCCAGCAGCTTAACTAGCGGGAGTGCGCAGTTCTTC
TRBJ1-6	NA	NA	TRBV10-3	CAISEGGGDSPLHF	TGTGCCATCAGTGAGGGGGGGGGTGATTCACCCCTCCACTTT
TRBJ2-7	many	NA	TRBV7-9	CASSQGMVEQYF	TGTGCCAGCAGCCAGGGGATGGTCGAGCAGTACTTC
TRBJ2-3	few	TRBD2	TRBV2	CASSEAQGLAAYTQYF	TGTGCCAGCAGTGAAGCGCAGGGACTAGCAGCTTATACGCAGTATTTT
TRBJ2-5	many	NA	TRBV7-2	CASSRDSTQETQYF	TGTGCCAGCAGCCGGGACTCCACACAAGAGACCCAGTACTTC
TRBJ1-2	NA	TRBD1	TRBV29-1	CSAETGNRYGYTF	TGCAGCGCAGAGACAGGGAACCGCTATGGCTACACCTTC
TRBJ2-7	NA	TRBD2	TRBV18	CASSPGLARHEQYF	TGTGCCAGCTCACCTGGACTAGCGAGGCACGAGCAGTACTTC
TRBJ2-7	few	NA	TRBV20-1	CSATFQGSYEQYF	TGCAGTGCTACCTTTCAGGGCTCCTACGAGCAGTACTTC
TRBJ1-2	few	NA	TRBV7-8	CASSLAFEGYYGYTF	TGTGCCAGCAGCTTAGCTTTCGAGGGCTACTATGGCTACACCTTC
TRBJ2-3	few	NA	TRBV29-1	CSGAIGDTQYF	TGCAGCGGGGCCATAGGGGATACGCAGTATTTT
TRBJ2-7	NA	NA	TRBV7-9	CASSGNCGTVYEQYF	TGTGCCAGCAGCGGCAATTGCGGGACAGTTTACGAGCAGTACTTC
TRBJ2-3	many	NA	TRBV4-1	CASSQMDVNTQYF	TGCGCCAGCAGCCAGATGGACGTGAATACGCAGTATTTT
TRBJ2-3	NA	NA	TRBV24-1	CATSDPGERGTDTQYF	TGTGCCACCAGTGACCCGGGGGAGCGGGGCACAGATACGCAGTATTTT
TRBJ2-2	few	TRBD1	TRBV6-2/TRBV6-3	CASRGDRIAGELFF	TGTGCCAGCAGAGGGGACAGAATCGCCGGGGAGCTGTTTTTT
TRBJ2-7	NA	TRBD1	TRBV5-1	CASSLDGTGVYEQYF	TGCGCCAGCAGCTTGGACGGGACAGGGGTCTACGAGCAGTACTTC
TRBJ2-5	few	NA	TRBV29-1	CSVGPGRETQYF	TGCAGCGTTGGGCCAGGGAGGGAGACCCAGTACTTC
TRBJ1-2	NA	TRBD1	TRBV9	CASSRGQVVAYGYTF	TGTGCCAGCAGCCGAGGACAGGTCGTTGCCTATGGCTACACCTTC
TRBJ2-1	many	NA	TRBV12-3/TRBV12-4	CASTLTSSYNEQFF	TGTGCCAGCACTTTGACTAGCTCCTACAATGAGCAGTTCTTC
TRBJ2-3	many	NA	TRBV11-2	CASSRDQRYTQYF	TGTGCCAGCAGCCGGGACCAGCGCTATACGCAGTATTTT
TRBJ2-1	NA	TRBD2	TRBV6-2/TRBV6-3	CASSYSTGLAGLYEQFF	TGTGCCAGCAGTTACTCGACCGGACTAGCGGGACTATATGAGCAGTTCTTC
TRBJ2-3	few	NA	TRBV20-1	CSAVPLAGNTDTQYF	TGCAGTGCTGTCCCCCTAGCAGGCAACACAGATACGCAGTATTTT
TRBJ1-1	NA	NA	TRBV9	CASSVSFDLAEAFF	TGTGCCAGCAGCGTAAGCTTTGATCTCGCTGAAGCTTTCTTT
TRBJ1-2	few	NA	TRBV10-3	CAISPGSRYGYTF	TGTGCCATCAGTCCAGGGTCCCGTTATGGCTACACCTTC
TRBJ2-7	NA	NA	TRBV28	CASSFIGTLRPYEQYF	TGTGCCAGCAGTTTTATTGGGACACTGCGGCCCTACGAGCAGTACTTC
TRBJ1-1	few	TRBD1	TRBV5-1	CASSLTGLNTEAFF	TGTGCCAGCAGCTTGACAGGGCTGAACACTGAAGCTTTCTTT
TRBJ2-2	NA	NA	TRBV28	CASYEPRGTGELFF	TGTGCCTCCTATGAACCCAGGGGAACCGGGGAGCTGTTTTTT
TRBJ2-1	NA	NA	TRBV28	CASMRGFINEQFF	TGTGCCAGCATGAGGGGATTTATCAATGAGCAGTTCTTC
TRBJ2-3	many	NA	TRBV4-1	CASSQGGSTDTQYF	TGCGCCAGCAGCCAAGGGGGAAGCACAGATACGCAGTATTTT
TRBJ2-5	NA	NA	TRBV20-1	CSALRTGQETQYF	TGCAGTGCCCTGCGGACTGGGCAAGAGACCCAGTACTTC
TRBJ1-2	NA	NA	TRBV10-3	CAISASLGESGYTF	TGTGCCATCAGTGCCTCCTTGGGGGAGAGTGGCTACACCTTC
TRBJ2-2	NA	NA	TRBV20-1	CSVRPTPTGELFF	TGCAGTGTTCGACCGACTCCTACCGGGGAGCTGTTTTTT
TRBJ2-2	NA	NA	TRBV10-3	CAISEGRSGVGGELFF	TGTGCCATCAGTGAGGGAAGGTCTGGGGTAGGCGGGGAGCTGTTTTTT
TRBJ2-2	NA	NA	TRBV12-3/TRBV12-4	CASSLGQGNGELFF	TGTGCCAGCAGTTTAGGGCAGGGGAACGGGGAGCTGTTTTTT
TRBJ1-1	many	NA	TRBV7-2	CASSRVATEAFF	TGTGCCAGCAGTCGGGTGGCCACTGAAGCTTTCTTT
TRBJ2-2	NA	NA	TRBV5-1	CGSAETNTGELFF	TGCGGCAGCGCGGAGACGAACACCGGGGAGCTGTTTTTT
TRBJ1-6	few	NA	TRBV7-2	CASSFAGFENSPLHF	TGTGCCAGCAGCTTCGCAGGGTTTGAGAATTCACCCCTCCACTTT